This passage covers 27 T cell receptor beta chains from one sample sequenced in a study of shared clonotypes between healthy human individuals. Method: immunoSEQ multiplex PCR; TCRdb's copy keeps in-frame clones and lacks some. The sample includes about 820,000 clones, 80% to 95% of them seen just once. Naive-designated CD8 cells lacked CD45RO, were positively enriched for CCR7, and omitted terminally differentiated effector memory CD45RA+ cells. The specimen was naive CD8+ T cells sorted from blood. All receptors come from a man aged 25 to 40 in good health.

The rearrangement links TRBV10-2 to TRBJ2-1, with TRBD2 as a possible D gene (6 bases). The CDR3 contains 13 residues. V lost 2 bases to trimming and J lost 4 bases, with 6 bases between them. Germline V gene lookup returns CDR1 WSHSY and CDR2 SAAADI. In DNA form, the CDR3 reads TGCGCCAGCAGTGAGGCGGGGTACAATGAGCAGTTCTTC. It yields the protein CASSEAGYNEQFF.

This chain uses TRBV27 with TRBJ1-5; D is undetermined. V was pared by 6 bases and J by 0 bases, with 12 bases between. Per germline, CDR1 MNHEY and CDR2 SMNVEV (reference sequence). CDR3 size: 15 residues. The CDR3 region has the DNA TGTGCCAGCAGCCCCTTGAGTAATAGCAATCAGCCCCAGCATTTT. Translated: CASSPLSNSNQPQHF.

The chain joins TRBV5-8 to TRBJ1-5; perhaps TRBD1 as D (5 bases). CDR1 is SGHTS and CDR2 is YDEGEE in the germline V gene. The V gene lost 0 bases and the J gene lost 6 bases, with 16 bases spanning the gap. The CDR3 spans 16 residues. The CDR3 is CASSLAQGFRSQPQHF. CDR3 in DNA: TGTGCCAGCAGCTTGGCGCAGGGATTCAGGTCTCAGCCCCAGCATTTT.

V gene TRBV29-1 combines with J gene TRBJ2-1; 7 nucleotides match TRBD2. V shed 8 bases and J 7 bases; nucleotides not matched to a gene: 11. Germline V lookup: CDR1 SQVTM, CDR2 ANQGSEA. The CDR3 length is 13 residues. Here the CDR3 reads CSLTRSSGNEQFF. The CDR3 nucleotides read TGCAGCCTGACGCGGAGTAGCGGGAATGAGCAGTTCTTC.

This clone was observed once. J is TRBJ2-7 and V is TRBV27; D uncertain. CDR3 length: 14 residues. The germline V gene has CDR1 MNHEY and CDR2 SMNVEV (reference sequence). Trimming left V 0 bases short and J 2 bases short, with 8 bases between. CDR3 region: CASSLSGLAYEQYF. CDR3 nucleotides: TGTGCCAGCAGTTTATCCGGCCTAGCCTACGAGCAGTACTTC.

The V and J genes are TRBV7-9 and TRBJ1-5; a weak D match, TRBD1 (5 bases). The V gene lost 5 bases and the J gene lost 7 bases, with 15 bases spanning the gap. This CDR3 spans 14 amino acids. CDR1 and CDR2 from the germline V gene are SEHNR and FQNEAQ (reference sequence). The DNA of the CDR3 is TGTGCCAGCAGCCCAACTATGGGGGGGCAGCCCCAGCATTTT. This gives the protein CASSPTMGGQPQHF. Full variable domain (missing parts from reference TRBV7-9 and TRBJ1-5): DTGVSQNPRHKITKRGQNVTFRCDPISEHNRLYWYRQTLGQGPEFLTYFQNEAQLEKSRLLSDRFSAERPKGSFSTLEIQRTEQGDSAMYLCASSPTMGGQPQHFGDGTRLSIL.

V is TRBV5-4 and J is TRBJ2-3, with a tentative D call TRBD2 (6 bases). The germline V gene has CDR1 SGHNT and CDR2 YYREEE (reference sequence). The CDR3 loop spans 15 amino acids. The V gene lost 4 bases and the J gene lost 4 bases, with 16 bases spanning the gap. This CDR3 reads CASSVGGLTSDTQYF. The CDR3 DNA follows: TGTGCCAGCAGCGTGGGGGGACTCACGTCAGATACGCAGTATTTT. Full variable domain (rest looked up from reference TRBV5-4 and TRBJ2-3): ETGVTQSPTHLIKTRGQQVTLRCSSQSGHNTVSWYQQALGQGPQFIFQYYREEENGRGNFPPRFSGLQFPNYSSELNVNALELDDSALYLCASSVGGLTSDTQYFGPGTRLTVL.

This sequence joins TRBV5-8 and TRBJ1-5, with a weak D call TRBD1 (6 bases). Germline V lookup: CDR1 SGHTS, CDR2 YDEGEE. This CDR3 has 15 residues. The V end lost 4 bases, the J end lost 0 bases, and 11 bases lay between the germline ends. This CDR3 reads CASSPRDNSNQPQHF. As DNA, the CDR3 is TGTGCCAGCAGCCCCCGGGACAATAGCAATCAGCCCCAGCATTTT.

V usage is TRBV4-1 and J usage is TRBJ2-7; TRBD1 might be the D (5 bases). This CDR3 has 15 residues. Germline V gene lookup returns CDR1 MGHRA and CDR2 YSYEKL. The V gene lost 1 base and the J gene lost 2 bases, with 12 bases spanning the gap. CDR3 protein: CASSQGGSAPYEQYF. The DNA for the CDR3 is TGCGCCAGCAGCCAAGGGGGCTCAGCCCCCTACGAGCAGTACTTC.

The chain is built from TRBV14 and TRBJ1-1; 10 nucleotides agree with TRBD1. The CDR3 consists of 16 residues. V gave up 2 bases and J gave up 5 bases; unmatched junction bases: 8. Per the germline V gene, CDR1 is SGHDN and CDR2 is FVKESK. CDR3 sequence: CASSQLPGQGKTEAFF. The CDR3 DNA follows: TGTGCCAGCAGCCAACTACCGGGACAGGGGAAGACTGAAGCTTTCTTT. The complete variable domain, with remaining parts taken from reference TRBV14 and TRBJ1-1, reads EAGVTQFPSHSVIEKGQTVTLRCDPISGHDNLYWYRRVMGKEIKFLLHFVKESKQDESGMPNNRFLAERTGGTYSTLKVQPAELEDSGVYFCASSQLPGQGKTEAFFGQGTRLTVV.

This rearrangement joins TRBV15 to TRBJ1-5; D is unclear. CDR1 and CDR2 from the germline V gene are LNHNV and YYDKDF (reference sequence). This CDR3 is 15 amino acids long. The V end was cut by 4 bases, the J end by 0 bases, with 10 bases between. The CDR3 reads CATSKQSNSNQPQHF. As DNA, the CDR3 is TGTGCCACCAGCAAACAGAGCAATAGCAATCAGCCCCAGCATTTT. Full variable domain (remainder filled in from reference TRBV15 and TRBJ1-5): DAMVIQNPRYQVTQFGKPVTLSCSQTLNHNVMYWYQQKSSQAPKLLFHYYDKDFNNEADTPDNFQSRRPNTSFCFLDIRSPGLGDTAMYLCATSKQSNSNQPQHFGDGTRLSIL.

The chain couples TRBV9 to TRBJ1-1; 9 nucleotides align to TRBD1. Germline trimming cut 0 bases from V and 8 bases from J; bases unmatched to any gene: 5. The CDR3 sequence is 14 residues long. Germline V CDR1 and CDR2: SGDLS, YYNGEE. In DNA, the CDR3 is TGTGCCAGCAGCGTAGCGACAGGGGGACGGGAAGCTTTCTTT. This translates into CASSVATGGREAFF.

The V gene is TRBV1, the J gene TRBJ1-5; the table's D call, TRBD1, was not checked against the DNA. TRBV1 is a recognized pseudogene. This CDR3 is 18 amino acids long. As DNA, the CDR3 is TGCACCAGCTCTTGGGGGACAGGGGGCCCGCATAGCAATCAGCCCCAGCATTTT. Translating it yields CTSSWGTGGPHSNQPQHF.

V is TRBV5-1 and J is TRBJ1-1; D is uncertain. CDR1 and CDR2 (germline): SGHRS, YFSETQ. Between the trimmed V and J ends, which lost 1 base and 5 bases, there was a span of 9 bases. The CDR3 length is 13 residues. The CDR3 spells CASSLRSSTEAFF. CDR3 coding DNA: TGCGCCAGCAGCTTGCGCAGTTCGACTGAAGCTTTCTTT.

This sequence joins TRBV7-9 and TRBJ2-3, with TRBD1 as a possible D gene (5 bases). The CDR3 is made up of 14 amino acids. The germline gives CDR1 SEHNR, CDR2 FQNEAQ (reference sequence). V lost 4 bases and J lost 6, with 14 bases in between. The DNA for the CDR3 is TGTGCCAGCAGCTCAGAAGGCAGGGCTGATACGCAGTATTTT. Its protein is CASSSEGRADTQYF.

The gene calls are TRBV11-2 and TRBJ1-1; 8 nucleotides match TRBD1. Trimming took 3 bases from V and 7 from J; bases not matched to a gene: 10. This CDR3 has 15 residues. In germline, CDR1 is SGHAT, CDR2 FQNNGV. The CDR3 protein is CASSFHGRGRDEAFF. The CDR3, as DNA: TGTGCCAGCAGCTTTCATGGCAGGGGGCGGGATGAAGCTTTCTTT.

About this clone: In the same sample, other DNA sequences code for this CDR3. The J gene is TRBJ2-7, the V gene TRBV27, with unresolved D. Per the germline V gene, CDR1 is MNHEY and CDR2 is SMNVEV (reference sequence). The CDR3 runs 13 residues. Trimming cost V 1 base and J 3 bases, with 7 bases left between them. The CDR3 sequence is CASSLFASYEQYF. CDR3 DNA sequence: TGTGCCAGCAGTTTATTCGCAAGCTACGAGCAGTACTTC.

This clone was seen just once. The chain recombines TRBV2 with TRBJ2-5; possibly TRBD2 for D (7 bases). This CDR3 is 13 amino acids long. Germline assignment: CDR1 SNHLY and CDR2 FYNNEI. The V end was cut by 8 bases, the J end by 4 bases, with 14 bases between. The CDR3 region is CASLRGALETQYF. The CDR3 nucleotides are TGTGCCAGCCTACGGGGGGCGTTAGAGACCCAGTACTTC.

This rearrangement joins TRBV7-9 to TRBJ2-1; no clear D. Trimming cost V 1 base and J 4 bases, with 5 bases left between them. Germline CDR1 and CDR2: SEHNR and FQNEAQ (reference sequence). The CDR3 runs to 13 residues. CDR3 sequence: CASSLVPYNEQFF. DNA for the CDR3: TGTGCCAGCAGCTTAGTTCCGTACAATGAGCAGTTCTTC.

The chain couples TRBV11-2 to TRBJ1-1; a weak D match, TRBD1 (6 bases). V lost 2 bases, J lost 0 bases, and 10 bases lay in between. This CDR3 has 15 residues. Germline CDR1 is SGHAT and CDR2 is FQNNGV. CDR3 bases: TGTGCCAGCAGCTTATCGGGGGACATGAACACTGAAGCTTTCTTT. Its translation is CASSLSGDMNTEAFF.

The chain carries TRBV10-3 and TRBJ2-3; D call uncertain. The germline V and J ends were trimmed by 0 bases and 2 bases, with 9 bases remaining between them. The CDR3 spans 15 residues. Germline CDR1 ENHRY, CDR2 SYGVKD. CDR3 residues: CAISESAELTDTQYF. Written as DNA, the CDR3 is TGTGCCATCAGTGAGTCGGCTGAACTCACAGATACGCAGTATTTT.

V and J are TRBV5-5 and TRBJ2-7; 7 nucleotides agree with TRBD2. CDR1 and CDR2 from the germline V gene are SGHKS and YYEKEE (reference sequence). The J segment lost 8 bases and the V segment lost 4 bases, leaving 6 bases of the junction unmatched. This CDR3 contains 12 residues. CDR3 nucleotide sequence: TGTGCCAGCAGCCTCGCGGGAGCTAAGCAGTACTTC. Amino acid sequence: CASSLAGAKQYF.

The CDR3 region is CASSDDKNTGELFF. CDR3 in DNA: TGTGCCAGCAGTGATGACAAGAACACCGGGGAGCTGTTTTTT. The chain recombines TRBV6-5 with TRBJ2-2; D uncertain. This CDR3 comprises 14 residues. The ends were cut back, 5 bases at V and 1 base at J, with 8 bases in the middle. CDR1 is MNHEY and CDR2 is SVGAGI in the germline V gene.

The rearrangement uses TRBV9 and TRBJ2-6, with D possibly called TRBD1 or TRBD2 (5 bases each). CDR1 and CDR2 (germline): SGDLS, YYNGEE. V gave up 0 bases and J gave up 1 base, with 23 bases separating them. The CDR3 loop spans 21 amino acids. The CDR3 DNA reads TGTGCCAGCAGCGTAGGCCCCTCAGGGTTGGACTTTTCTTCTGGGGCCAACGTCCTGACTTTC. Residues: CASSVGPSGLDFSSGANVLTF.

The chain has TRBV7-3 and TRBJ2-7; perhaps TRBD2 as D (6 bases). Germline V CDR1 and CDR2: SGHTA, FQGTGA. With 6 bases removed from V and 4 bases from J, the gap between germline ends came to 16 bases. The CDR3 consists of 14 residues. The chain's CDR3 is CASSQPGDQYEQYF. The DNA for the CDR3 is TGTGCCAGCAGTCAACCGGGGGACCAGTACGAGCAGTACTTC.

This chain uses TRBV4-1 with TRBJ2-1; D uncertain. The CDR3 is 14 amino acids. V was trimmed by 0 bases and J by 2 bases, leaving 5 bases between them. Germline CDR1 MGHRA, CDR2 YSYEKL. The CDR3 loop reads CASSQEPAYNEQFF. CDR3 in DNA: TGCGCCAGCAGCCAAGAACCGGCCTACAATGAGCAGTTCTTC.

V usage is TRBV7-9 and J usage is TRBJ1-4, with 8 bases fitting TRBD1. Germline CDR1 reads SEHNR; CDR2 reads FQNEAQ (reference sequence). The CDR3 contains 16 residues. V lost 4 bases and J lost 2; bases outside the gene matches: 6. CDR3 nucleotides: TGTGCCAGCAGCTACACGGACAGGGCTACTAATGAAAAACTGTTTTTT. This translates into CASSYTDRATNEKLFF.